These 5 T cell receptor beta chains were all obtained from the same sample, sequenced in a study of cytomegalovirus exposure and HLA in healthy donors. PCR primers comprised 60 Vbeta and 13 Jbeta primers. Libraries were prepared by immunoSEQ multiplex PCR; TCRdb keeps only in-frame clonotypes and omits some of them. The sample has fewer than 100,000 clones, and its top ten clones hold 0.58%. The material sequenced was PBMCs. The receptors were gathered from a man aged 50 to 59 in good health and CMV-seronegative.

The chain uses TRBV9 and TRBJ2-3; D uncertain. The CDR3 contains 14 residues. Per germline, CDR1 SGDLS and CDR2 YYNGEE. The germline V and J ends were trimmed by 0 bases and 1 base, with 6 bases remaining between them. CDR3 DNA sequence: TGTGCCAGCAGCGTAGGAGTGGGCACAGATACGCAGTATTTT. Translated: CASSVGVGTDTQYF.

The CDR3 nucleotides read TGTGCCAGCAGCTTCCGGACAAGCTCTGGGGCCAACGTCCTGACTTTC. Protein sequence: CASSFRTSSGANVLTF. V is TRBV7-3 and J is TRBJ2-6; tentative D call: TRBD1 (5 bases). CDR1 and CDR2 from the germline V gene are SGHTA and FQGTGA. The CDR3 contains 16 residues. Trimming cost V 3 bases and J 0 bases, with 9 bases left between them.

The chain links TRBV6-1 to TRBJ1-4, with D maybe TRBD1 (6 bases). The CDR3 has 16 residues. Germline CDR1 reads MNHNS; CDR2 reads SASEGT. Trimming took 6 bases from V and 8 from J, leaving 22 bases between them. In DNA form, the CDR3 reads TGTGCCAGCAGCGAAAGTATGGCAGGGGTAGGGGAAAAACTGTTTTTT. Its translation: CASSESMAGVGEKLFF.

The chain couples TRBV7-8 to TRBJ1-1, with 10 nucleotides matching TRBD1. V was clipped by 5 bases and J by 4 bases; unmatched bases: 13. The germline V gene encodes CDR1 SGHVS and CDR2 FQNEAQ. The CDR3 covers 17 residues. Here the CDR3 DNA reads TGTGCCAGCAGCCCGACAGGGGGCCTCGGTTGGGTCACTGAAGCTTTCTTT. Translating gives CASSPTGGLGWVTEAFF.

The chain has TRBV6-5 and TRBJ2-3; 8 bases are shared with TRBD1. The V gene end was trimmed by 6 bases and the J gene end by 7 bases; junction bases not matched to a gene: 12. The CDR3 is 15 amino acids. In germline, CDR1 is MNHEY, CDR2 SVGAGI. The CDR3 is CASRFSGGALNTQYF. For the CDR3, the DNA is TGTGCCAGCAGATTTTCAGGGGGCGCGTTAAATACGCAGTATTTT.